The 10 T cell receptor beta chains in this list originate from one sample, sequenced in a study of T cells in Graves' hyperthyroidism and ophthalmopathy. Regions amplified from RNA transcripts were the TCR beta CDR3 regions. RT-PCR in the first round (using the HTBI primer set) targeted the TCR CDR3. Each CDR3 protein gets one entry after TCRdb re-called the multiplex PCR reads with MiXCR. The top ten clones hold less than 65% of a sample with almost 500,000 distinct CDR3 sequences, roughly 22% of them seen once. Sequenced sample: blood. Source of these receptors: a woman between 65 and 79 years old with Graves' ophthalmopathy.

The sample holds many counts of this clonotype. The rearrangement joins TRBV28 to TRBJ2-1, with 9 bases that match TRBD2. Germline lookup yields CDR1 MDHEN and CDR2 SYDVKM. V was clipped by 5 bases and J by 6 bases; unmatched bases: 8. The CDR3 is 15 residues long. CDR3 protein: CASSPLAGGGNEQFF. DNA for the CDR3: TGTGCCAGCAGTCCTCTCGCGGGAGGGGGCAATGAGCAGTTCTTC.

The table lists this clonotype with many counts. The chain joins TRBV24-1 to TRBJ2-3; the D gene is possibly TRBD1 (5 bases). Germline values: CDR1 KGHDR, CDR2 SFDVKD. V lost 3 bases and J 4 bases, leaving 16 bases between the germline ends. CDR3 length equals 16 residues. The CDR3: CATSDPKHRQPDTQYF. CDR3 nucleotides: TGTGCCACCAGTGATCCGAAACATCGACAGCCAGATACGCAGTATTTT.

The chain recombines TRBV11-2 with TRBJ2-3; the D gene is possibly TRBD1 (6 bases). Trimming left V 1 base short and J 0 bases short, with 11 bases between. Germline V lookup: CDR1 SGHAT, CDR2 FQNNGV. The CDR3 spans 16 residues. The CDR3 sequence is CASSLVSGVSTDTQYF. CDR3 nucleotides: TGTGCCAGCAGCTTAGTTTCAGGGGTCAGCACAGATACGCAGTATTTT.

This chain connects TRBV7-9 to TRBJ1-2; 7 nucleotides line up with TRBD1. CDR3 length: 13 residues. The junction had 3 bases not matched to a gene; V was cut back by 4 bases and J by 4 bases. Germline V gives CDR1 SEHNR, CDR2 FQNEAQ (reference sequence). CDR3 sequence reads: CASSSRTGYGYTF. The CDR3 region has the DNA TGTGCCAGCAGCTCGCGGACAGGCTATGGCTACACCTTC.

This clonotype has more than one count but fewer than ten. V is TRBV7-3 and J is TRBJ2-2; 9 bases fit TRBD1. Germline V gene sequence: CDR1 SGHTA, CDR2 FQGTGA. The CDR3 length is 16 residues. After removal of 5 bases from V and 6 bases from J, the junction contained 10 bases not matched to a gene. CDR3 in amino acids: CASSVQGTGISGELFF. Written as DNA, the CDR3 is TGTGCCAGCAGCGTTCAAGGGACAGGGATTTCCGGGGAGCTGTTTTTT.

This clonotype showed up just a few times. The J gene is TRBJ2-2, the V gene TRBV7-3; 8 bases align to TRBD2. V gave up 5 bases and J gave up 4 bases; unmatched junction bases: 6. The CDR3 totals 15 residues. Germline V CDR1 and CDR2: SGHTA, FQGTGA. This CDR3 reads CASSVAGGPTGELFF. As DNA, the CDR3 is TGTGCCAGCAGCGTGGCGGGGGGACCCACCGGGGAGCTGTTTTTT.

This clonotype was found a few times. The chain links TRBV19 to TRBJ2-7, with 11 positions matching TRBD1. Looked up from germline, CDR1 is LNHDA and CDR2 is SQIVND (reference sequence). With V trimmed by 5 bases and J by 6 bases, 12 bases remained unmatched. This CDR3 spans 16 amino acids. The CDR3 sequence: CASSPRPGQGVGEQYF. The CDR3 coding sequence is TGTGCCAGTAGTCCACGCCCGGGACAGGGGGTAGGCGAGCAGTACTTC.

This clonotype was seen a few times. The V and J genes are TRBV7-3 and TRBJ2-7; 12 nucleotides align to TRBD2. From germline, CDR1 is SGHTA and CDR2 FQGTGA. V lost 6 bases and J lost 3; bases outside the gene matches: 12. The CDR3 sequence is 17 residues long. CDR3 nucleotide sequence: TGTGCCAGCAGTTACTTTCCCCCGGGACTAGCGGGCTACGAGCAGTACTTC. Translation gives CASSYFPPGLAGYEQYF.

This clonotype was observed a handful of times. The rearrangement joins TRBV7-2 to TRBJ1-2; no definite D call. CDR1 is SGHTA, CDR2 FQGNSA, per germline. V lost 5 bases and J 8 bases, leaving 12 bases between the germline ends. This CDR3 is 12 amino acids long. This CDR3 is CASSPVYGGYTF. The CDR3 bases are TGTGCCAGCAGCCCGGTCTATGGCGGCTACACCTTC.

This chain connects TRBV29-1 to TRBJ2-7; D unclear. The CDR3 contains 11 residues. Germline V gene sequence: CDR1 SQVTM, CDR2 ANQGSEA. The V end lost 5 bases, the J end lost 3 bases, and 8 bases lay between the germline ends. The CDR3 loop reads CSVLQFYEQYF. CDR3 bases: TGCAGCGTTCTACAGTTCTACGAGCAGTACTTC.